The source of this T cell receptor (beta chain) is a study of blood T cell repertoires in COVID-19. Study information: Samples representing acute and convalescent COVID-19 were sourced from the United States, Italy and Spain. PBMCs, B-cell-depleted T cells, or T cells provided the cDNA or gDNA that made up the material.

Germline CDR1 reads MNHEY; CDR2 reads SVGAGI. V was pared by 6 bases and J by 3 bases, with 4 bases of the junction left unmatched. The CDR3 loop spans 15 amino acids. Original processing notes: Counts of nucleated cells, estimated from reference gene primer amplification, were obtained. Produced via immunoSEQ multiplex PCR; TCRdb's table is partial and in-frame only. V and J calls and clone size are those listed in that table; D and trimming were worked out from the DNA. Of more than 95,000 clones in the sample, about 85% were seen once. The V gene is TRBV6-5, the J gene TRBJ1-4, with 10 bases lining up with TRBD1. The source of this sequence is a woman aged 80 or over with acute or convalescent COVID-19. Sequenced: peripheral blood. DNA for the CDR3: TGTGCCAGCAGGACAGGGGGCTTAGCTAATGAAAAACTGTTTTTT. It is translated as CASRTGGLANEKLFF.